This entry is about one TCR beta chain. Within the sample, other DNA sequences also encode this same CDR3. Methods used by the authors: Cell counts per sample came from amplifying reference gene primers. Assay: immunoSEQ multiplex PCR; the TCRdb copy retains only in-frame clones and omits some. V and J calls plus clone size are reproduced from that table; the DNA served to infer D and trimming. The table shows 120,000 or so clones, with 60% to 85% occurring only once. The sample comes from a study of blood T cell repertoires in COVID-19. Study overall: The United States, Italy and Spain provided the acute and convalescent COVID-19 samples. In each case, the material was cDNA or gDNA derived from T cells, B-cell-depleted T cells, or PBMCs.

Germline loops: CDR1 MNHEY, CDR2 SMNVEV (reference sequence). CDR3 length: 15 residues. V was shortened by 0 bases and J by 1 base, with 6 bases between the two germline ends. The V and J genes are TRBV27 and TRBJ2-2; TRBD1 might be the D (6 bases). Sequencing was done on a sample of peripheral blood. The sequence was collected from a man between 70 and 80 years old with acute or convalescent COVID-19. The CDR3 bases are TGTGCCAGCAGTTTATCAGGGGGGAACACCGGGGAGCTGTTTTTT. Protein: CASSLSGGNTGELFF.